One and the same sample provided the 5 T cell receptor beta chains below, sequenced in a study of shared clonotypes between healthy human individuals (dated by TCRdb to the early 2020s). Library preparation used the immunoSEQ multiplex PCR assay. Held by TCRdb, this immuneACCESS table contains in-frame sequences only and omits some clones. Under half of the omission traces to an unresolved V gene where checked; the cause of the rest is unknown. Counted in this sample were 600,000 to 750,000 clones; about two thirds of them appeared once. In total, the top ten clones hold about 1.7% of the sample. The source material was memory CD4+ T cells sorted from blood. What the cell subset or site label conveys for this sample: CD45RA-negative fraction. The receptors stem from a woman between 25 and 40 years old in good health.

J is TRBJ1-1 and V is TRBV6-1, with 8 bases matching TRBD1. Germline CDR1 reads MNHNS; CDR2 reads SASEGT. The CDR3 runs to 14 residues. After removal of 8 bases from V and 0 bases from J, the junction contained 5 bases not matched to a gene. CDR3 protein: CASRDRTMNTEAFF. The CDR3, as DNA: TGTGCCAGCCGGGACAGGACAATGAACACTGAAGCTTTCTTT.

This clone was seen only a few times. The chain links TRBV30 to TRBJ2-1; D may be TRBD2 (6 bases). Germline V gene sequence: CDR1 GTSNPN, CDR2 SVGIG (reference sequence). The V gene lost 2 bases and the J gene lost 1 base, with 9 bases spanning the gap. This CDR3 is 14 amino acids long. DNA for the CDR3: TGTGCCTGGAGTCGCGGAGGGTCCTACAATGAGCAGTTCTTC. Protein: CAWSRGGSYNEQFF.

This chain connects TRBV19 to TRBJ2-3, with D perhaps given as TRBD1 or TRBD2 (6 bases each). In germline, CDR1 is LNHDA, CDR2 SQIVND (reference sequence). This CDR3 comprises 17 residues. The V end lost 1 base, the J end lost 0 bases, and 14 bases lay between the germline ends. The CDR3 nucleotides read TGTGCCAGTAGTATAGTGGGGGCTAGCGCTAGCACAGATACGCAGTATTTT. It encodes CASSIVGASASTDTQYF.

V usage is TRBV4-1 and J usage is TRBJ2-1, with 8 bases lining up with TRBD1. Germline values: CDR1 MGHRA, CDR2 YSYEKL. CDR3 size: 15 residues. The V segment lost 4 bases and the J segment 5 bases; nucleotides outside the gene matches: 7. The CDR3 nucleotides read TGCGCCAGCAGCCGAGGACAGGGAGCTAACAATGAGCAGTTCTTC. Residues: CASSRGQGANNEQFF.

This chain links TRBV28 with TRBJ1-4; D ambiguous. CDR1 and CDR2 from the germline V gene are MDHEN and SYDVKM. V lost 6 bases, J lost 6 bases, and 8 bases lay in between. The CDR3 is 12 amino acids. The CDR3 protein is CASSPLHEKLFF. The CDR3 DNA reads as TGTGCCAGCAGCCCACTTCATGAAAAACTGTTTTTT. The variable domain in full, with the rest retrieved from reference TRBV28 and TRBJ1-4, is DVKVTQSSRYLVKRTGEKVFLECVQDMDHENMFWYRQDPGLGLRLIYFSYDVKMKEKGDIPEGYSVSREKKERFSLILESASTNQTSMYLCASSPLHEKLFFGSGTQLSVL.